The 7 T cell receptor beta chains presented below share a single source sample, sequenced in a study of tumor and adjacent non-tumor tissue in lung cancer. Three rounds of nested PCR, following a modified ARM-PCR protocol, produced the TCRbeta library. A single record per CDR3 protein comes from TCRdb applying MiXCR to the multiplex PCR reads. Of about 100,000 distinct CDR3 sequences in the sample, roughly 60% were seen once. This sample's RNA came from whole unsorted tissue. Distant lung tissue was collected more than 3 cm away from the tumor edge. Sequencing was carried out using distant non-tumor lung tissue. The origin of the receptors is a man between 25 and 39 years old with non-small cell lung cancer.

Regarding this clonotype: One end of the junction fails to match germline, which may point to a read error. The rearrangement links TRBV19 to TRBJ1-1, with D possibly matching TRBD1 (5 bases). Germline V gene lookup returns CDR1 LNHDA and CDR2 SQIVND (reference sequence). This CDR3 spans 14 amino acids. As DNA, the CDR3 is TGTGCCAGTAGTACCCCGGGACGGGCGGAGAGACACTACTTT. It specifies CASSTPGRAERHYF. The whole variable domain, remainder taken from reference TRBV19 and TRBJ1-1, is DGGITQSPKYLFRKEGQNVTLSCEQNLNHDAMYWYRQDPGQGLRLIYYSQIVNDFQKGDIAEGYSVSREKKESFPLTVTSAQKNPTAFYLCASSTPGRAERHYFGQGTRLTVV.

This clonotype was recorded at least ten times. In DNA, the CDR3 is TGTGCCAGCAGTTTCCAGGAAGTCGGGGAGCTGTTTTTT. This translates into CASSFQEVGELFF. V usage is TRBV6-2 or TRBV6-3 and J usage is TRBJ2-2; no clear D gene. This CDR3 is built from 13 residues. CDR1 is MNHEY, CDR2 SVGEGT, per germline. V shed 4 bases and J shed 7 bases, with 10 bases lying between them.

Regarding this clonotype: The conserved phenylalanine or tryptophan is not found at the CDR3 terminus, so this likely reflects a read error. The chain employs TRBV20-1 and TRBJ2-1, with D maybe TRBD1 (6 bases). The CDR3 is 15 residues long. Germline assignment: CDR1 DFQATT and CDR2 SNEGSKA (reference sequence). This chain's CDR3 is CNALTGTNVLHEQFS. The CDR3 DNA follows: TGCAATGCCCTGACCGGGACAAACGTTCTCCATGAGCAGTTCTCC.

This clonotype was counted only a few times. CDR3 amino acids: CASKKGPGASGRSYEQYF. The DNA for the CDR3 is TGTGCCAGCAAGAAAGGACCCGGGGCTAGCGGGAGATCCTACGAGCAGTACTTC. The chain uses TRBV6-4 and TRBJ2-7, with 10 nucleotides matching TRBD2. The V gene's germline CDR1 is MRHNA and CDR2 SNTAGT. Trimming removed 7 bases from V and 1 base from J; junction bases left unmatched: 16. The length of the CDR3 is 18 residues.

This rearrangement joins TRBV11-1 to TRBJ2-7; 7 nucleotides agree with TRBD2. The CDR3 totals 14 residues. Germline V CDR1 and CDR2: SGHAT, FQDESV (reference sequence). CDR3: CVSSHGGLTYEQYF. The CDR3 DNA reads TGTGTCAGTAGCCACGGGGGACTAACCTACGAGCAGTACTTC.

This clonotype was counted a single time. The junction and the germline gene differ at one end; a read error may be behind it. This sequence joins TRBV4-1 and TRBJ1-2; D unresolved. The CDR3 runs to 15 residues. The germline CDR1 and CDR2 sequences are MGHRA and YSYEKL. The chain's CDR3 is CASSPKESFNYGYTF. The CDR3 nucleotides are TGCGCCAGTAGCCCAAAAGAGTCTTTTAACTATGGCTACACCTTC.

Comment on this clonotype: One end of the junction fails to match germline, which may point to a read error. The gene calls are TRBV12-3 or TRBV12-4 and TRBJ1-6; 7 bases are shared with TRBD1. The CDR3 loop spans 14 amino acids. For the CDR3, the DNA is TGTGCCAGCAGACTTGGACAGGATAATTCACCCCTCCACTTC. Residues: CASRLGQDNSPLHF.